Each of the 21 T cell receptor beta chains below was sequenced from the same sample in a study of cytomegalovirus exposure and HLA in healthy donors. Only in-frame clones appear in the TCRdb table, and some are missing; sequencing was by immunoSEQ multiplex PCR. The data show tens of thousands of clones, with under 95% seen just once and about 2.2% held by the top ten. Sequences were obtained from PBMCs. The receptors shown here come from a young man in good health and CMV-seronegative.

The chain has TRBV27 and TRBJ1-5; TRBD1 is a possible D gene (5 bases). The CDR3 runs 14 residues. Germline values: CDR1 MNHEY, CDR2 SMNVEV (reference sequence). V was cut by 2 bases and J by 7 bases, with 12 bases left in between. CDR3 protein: CASSLRQGHQPQHF. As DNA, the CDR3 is TGTGCCAGCAGTTTACGGCAGGGTCACCAGCCCCAGCATTTT.

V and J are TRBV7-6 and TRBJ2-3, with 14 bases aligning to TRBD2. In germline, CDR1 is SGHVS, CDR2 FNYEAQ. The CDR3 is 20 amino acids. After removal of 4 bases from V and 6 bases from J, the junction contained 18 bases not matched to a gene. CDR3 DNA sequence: TGTGCCAGCAGCTCCCTACACTTCCCGGGACTAGCGGGGGTGATGGATACGCAGTATTTT. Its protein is CASSSLHFPGLAGVMDTQYF.

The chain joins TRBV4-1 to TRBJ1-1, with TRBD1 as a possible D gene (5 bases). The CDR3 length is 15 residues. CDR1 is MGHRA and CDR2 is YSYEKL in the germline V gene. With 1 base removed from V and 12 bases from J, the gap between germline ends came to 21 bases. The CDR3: CASSQAPTGHFGSFF. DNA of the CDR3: TGCGCCAGCAGCCAAGCCCCCACAGGCCATTTTGGGTCTTTCTTT.

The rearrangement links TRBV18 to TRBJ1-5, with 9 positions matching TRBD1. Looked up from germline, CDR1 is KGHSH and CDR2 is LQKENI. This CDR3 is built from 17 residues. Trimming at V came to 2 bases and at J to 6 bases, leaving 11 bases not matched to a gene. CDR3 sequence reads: CASSPEPRTGVFQPQHF. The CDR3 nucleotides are TGTGCCAGCTCACCAGAACCCCGGACAGGGGTGTTTCAGCCCCAGCATTTT.

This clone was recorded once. The CDR3 sequence is CAISGTDGNEQYF. CDR3 in DNA: TGTGCCATCAGTGGGACCGACGGGAACGAGCAGTACTTC. The V and J genes are TRBV10-3 and TRBJ2-7; D might be TRBD2 (5 bases). Germline V CDR1 and CDR2: ENHRY, SYGVKD. The CDR3 has 13 residues. V lost 4 bases and J lost 5, with 12 bases in between.

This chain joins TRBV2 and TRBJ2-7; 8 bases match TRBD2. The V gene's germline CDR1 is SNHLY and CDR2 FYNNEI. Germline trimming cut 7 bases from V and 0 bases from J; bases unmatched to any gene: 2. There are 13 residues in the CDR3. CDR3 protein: CASKAGASYEQYF. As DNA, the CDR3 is TGTGCCAGCAAAGCGGGGGCCTCCTACGAGCAGTACTTC.

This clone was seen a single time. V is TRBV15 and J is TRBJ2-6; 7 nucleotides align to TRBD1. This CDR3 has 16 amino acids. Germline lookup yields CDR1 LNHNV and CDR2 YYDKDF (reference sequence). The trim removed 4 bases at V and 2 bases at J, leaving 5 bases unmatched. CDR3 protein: CATSTSQGTGANVLTF. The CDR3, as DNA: TGTGCCACCAGCACGTCACAGGGGACTGGGGCCAACGTCCTGACTTTC.

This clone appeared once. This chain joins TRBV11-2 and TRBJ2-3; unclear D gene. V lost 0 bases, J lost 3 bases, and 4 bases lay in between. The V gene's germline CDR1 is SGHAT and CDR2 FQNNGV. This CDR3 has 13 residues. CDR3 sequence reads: CASSLDRTDTQYF. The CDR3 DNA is TGTGCCAGCAGCTTAGATAGAACAGATACGCAGTATTTT.

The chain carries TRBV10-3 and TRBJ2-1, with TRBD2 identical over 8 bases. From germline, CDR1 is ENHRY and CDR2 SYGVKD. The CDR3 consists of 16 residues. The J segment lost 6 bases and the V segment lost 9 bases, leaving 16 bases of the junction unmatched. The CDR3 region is CAITKTGRLAGNEQFF. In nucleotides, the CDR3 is TGTGCCATTACCAAAACGGGGCGTCTAGCGGGCAATGAGCAGTTCTTC.

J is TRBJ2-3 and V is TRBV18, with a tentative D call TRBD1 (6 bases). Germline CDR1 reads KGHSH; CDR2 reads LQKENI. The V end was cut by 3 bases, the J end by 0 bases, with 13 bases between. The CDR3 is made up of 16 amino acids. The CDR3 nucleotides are TGTGCCAGCTCACCGTTAACGACAGGTAGCACAGATACGCAGTATTTT. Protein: CASSPLTTGSTDTQYF.

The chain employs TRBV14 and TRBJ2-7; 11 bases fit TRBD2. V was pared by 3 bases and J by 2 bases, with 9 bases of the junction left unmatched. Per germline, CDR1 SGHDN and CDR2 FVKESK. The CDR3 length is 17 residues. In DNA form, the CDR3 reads TGTGCCAGCAGCCAGTTCATACCGGGACTAGCGGCCTACGAGCAGTACTTC. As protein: CASSQFIPGLAAYEQYF.

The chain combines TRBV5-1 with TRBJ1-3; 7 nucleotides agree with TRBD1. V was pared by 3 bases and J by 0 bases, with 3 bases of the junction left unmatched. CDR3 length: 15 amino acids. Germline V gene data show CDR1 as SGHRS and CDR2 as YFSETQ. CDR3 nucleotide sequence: TGCGCCAGCAGCTGGAGGACAGGCTCTGGAAACACCATATATTTT. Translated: CASSWRTGSGNTIYF.

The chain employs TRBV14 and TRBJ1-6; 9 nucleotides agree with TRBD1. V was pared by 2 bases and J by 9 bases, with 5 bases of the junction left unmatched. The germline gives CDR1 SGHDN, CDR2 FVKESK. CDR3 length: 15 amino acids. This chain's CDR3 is CASSQMTGGGSPLHF. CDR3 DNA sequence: TGTGCCAGCAGCCAAATGACAGGGGGAGGTTCACCCCTCCACTTT.

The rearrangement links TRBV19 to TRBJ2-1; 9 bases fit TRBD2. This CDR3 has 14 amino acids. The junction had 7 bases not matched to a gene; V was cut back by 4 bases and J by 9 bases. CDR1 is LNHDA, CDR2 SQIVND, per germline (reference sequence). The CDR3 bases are TGTGCCAGTAGTACATTAGCGGGAGCAGGTGAGCAGTTCTTC. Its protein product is CASSTLAGAGEQFF.

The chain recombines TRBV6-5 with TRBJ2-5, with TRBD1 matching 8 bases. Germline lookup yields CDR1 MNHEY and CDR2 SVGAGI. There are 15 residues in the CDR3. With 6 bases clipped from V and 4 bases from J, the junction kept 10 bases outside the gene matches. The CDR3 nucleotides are TGTGCCAGCAGAAGTCAGGGGGCCCTAAGAGAGACCCAGTACTTC. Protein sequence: CASRSQGALRETQYF.

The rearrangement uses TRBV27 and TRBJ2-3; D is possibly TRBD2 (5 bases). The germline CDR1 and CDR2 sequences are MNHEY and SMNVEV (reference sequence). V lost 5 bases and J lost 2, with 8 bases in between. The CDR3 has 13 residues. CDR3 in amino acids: CASSPGSTDTQYF. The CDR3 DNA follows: TGTGCCAGCAGTCCGGGATCCACAGATACGCAGTATTTT.

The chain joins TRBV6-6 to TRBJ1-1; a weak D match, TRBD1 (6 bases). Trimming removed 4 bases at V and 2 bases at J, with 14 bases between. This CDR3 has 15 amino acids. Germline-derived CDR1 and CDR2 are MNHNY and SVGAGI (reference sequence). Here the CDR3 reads CASSWGGHSNTEAFF. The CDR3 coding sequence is TGTGCCAGCAGTTGGGGGGGCCATTCAAACACTGAAGCTTTCTTT.

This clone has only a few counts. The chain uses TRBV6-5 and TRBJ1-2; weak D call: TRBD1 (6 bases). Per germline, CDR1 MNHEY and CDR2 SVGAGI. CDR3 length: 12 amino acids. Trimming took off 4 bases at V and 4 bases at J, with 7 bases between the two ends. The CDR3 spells CASSWGRYGYTF. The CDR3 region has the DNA TGTGCCAGCAGTTGGGGGCGCTATGGCTACACCTTC.

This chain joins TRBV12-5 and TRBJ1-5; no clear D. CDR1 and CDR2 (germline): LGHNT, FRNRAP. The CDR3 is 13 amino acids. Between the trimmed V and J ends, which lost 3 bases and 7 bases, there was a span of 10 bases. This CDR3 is CASGLEAGQPQHF. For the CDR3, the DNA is TGTGCTAGTGGTTTAGAGGCGGGACAGCCCCAGCATTTT.

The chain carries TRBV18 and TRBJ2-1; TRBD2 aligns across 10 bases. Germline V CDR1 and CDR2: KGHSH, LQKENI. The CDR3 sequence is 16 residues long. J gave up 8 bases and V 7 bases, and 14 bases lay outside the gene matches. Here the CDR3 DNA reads TGTGCCAGCTTAACCCCGGAGCGGGAGGGTTTAGATGAGCAGTTCTTC. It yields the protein CASLTPEREGLDEQFF.

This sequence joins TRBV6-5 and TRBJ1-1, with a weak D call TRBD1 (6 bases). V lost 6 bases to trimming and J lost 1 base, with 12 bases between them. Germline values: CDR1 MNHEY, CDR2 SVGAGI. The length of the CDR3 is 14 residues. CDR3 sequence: CASRPGDPNTEAFF. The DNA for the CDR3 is TGTGCCAGCAGACCAGGGGACCCGAACACTGAAGCTTTCTTT.